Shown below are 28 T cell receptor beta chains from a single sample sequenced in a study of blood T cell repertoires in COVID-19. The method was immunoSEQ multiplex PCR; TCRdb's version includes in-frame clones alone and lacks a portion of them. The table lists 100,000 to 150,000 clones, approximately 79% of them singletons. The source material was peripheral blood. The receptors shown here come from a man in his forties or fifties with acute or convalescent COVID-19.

The CDR3 here is CASSLAWGQGTYGYTF. Here the CDR3 DNA reads TGTGCCAGCAGCTTGGCCTGGGGACAGGGTACCTATGGCTACACCTTC. The chain has TRBV5-4 and TRBJ1-2; TRBD1 aligns across 9 bases. The V and J ends lost 0 bases and 4 bases, in that order; junction bases with no gene match: 7. CDR1 and CDR2 (germline): SGHNT, YYREEE (reference sequence). The CDR3 sequence is 16 residues long.

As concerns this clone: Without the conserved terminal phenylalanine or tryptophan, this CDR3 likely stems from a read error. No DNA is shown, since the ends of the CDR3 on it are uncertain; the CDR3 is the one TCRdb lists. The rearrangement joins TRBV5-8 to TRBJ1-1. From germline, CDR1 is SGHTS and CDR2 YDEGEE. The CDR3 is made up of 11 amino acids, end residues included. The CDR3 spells CASSLRGNPRL.

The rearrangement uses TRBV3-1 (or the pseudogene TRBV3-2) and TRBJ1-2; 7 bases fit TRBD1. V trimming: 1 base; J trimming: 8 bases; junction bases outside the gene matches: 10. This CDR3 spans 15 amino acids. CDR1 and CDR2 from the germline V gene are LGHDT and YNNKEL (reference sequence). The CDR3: CASSQGGRGAGGYTF. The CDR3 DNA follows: TGTGCCAGCAGCCAAGGGGGCAGGGGGGCAGGAGGCTACACCTTC.

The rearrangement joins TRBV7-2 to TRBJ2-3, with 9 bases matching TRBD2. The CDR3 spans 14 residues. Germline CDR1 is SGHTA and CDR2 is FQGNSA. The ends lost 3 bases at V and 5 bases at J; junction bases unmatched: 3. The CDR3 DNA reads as TGTGCCAGCAGCTTTAGCGGGGGACTAGATACGCAGTATTTT. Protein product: CASSFSGGLDTQYF.

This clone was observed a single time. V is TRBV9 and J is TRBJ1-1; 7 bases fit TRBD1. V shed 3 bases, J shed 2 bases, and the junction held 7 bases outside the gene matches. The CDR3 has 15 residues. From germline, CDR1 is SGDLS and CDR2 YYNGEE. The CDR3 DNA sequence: TGTGCCAGCAGCGAACAGGGACAGAGCAACACTGAAGCTTTCTTT. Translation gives CASSEQGQSNTEAFF.

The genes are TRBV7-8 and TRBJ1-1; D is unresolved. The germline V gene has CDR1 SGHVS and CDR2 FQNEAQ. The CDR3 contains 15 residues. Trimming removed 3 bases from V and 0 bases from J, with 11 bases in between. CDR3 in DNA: TGTGCCAGCAGCTTCGTTCACTCCTTGAACACTGAAGCTTTCTTT. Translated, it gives CASSFVHSLNTEAFF.

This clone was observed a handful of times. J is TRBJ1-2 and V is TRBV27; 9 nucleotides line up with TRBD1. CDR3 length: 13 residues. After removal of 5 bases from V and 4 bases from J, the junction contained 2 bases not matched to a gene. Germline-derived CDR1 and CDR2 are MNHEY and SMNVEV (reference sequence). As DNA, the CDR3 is TGTGCCAGCAGTAGACAGGGGGTCTATGGCTACACCTTC. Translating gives CASSRQGVYGYTF.

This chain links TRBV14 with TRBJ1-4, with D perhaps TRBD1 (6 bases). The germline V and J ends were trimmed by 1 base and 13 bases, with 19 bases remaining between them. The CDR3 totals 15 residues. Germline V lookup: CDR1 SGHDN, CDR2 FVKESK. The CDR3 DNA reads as TGTGCCAGCAGCCAAGCAGGGGCCAATGATCGGCGACTGTTTTTT. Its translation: CASSQAGANDRRLFF. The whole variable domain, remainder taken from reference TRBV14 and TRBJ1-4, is EAGVTQFPSHSVIEKGQTVTLRCDPISGHDNLYWYRRVMGKEIKFLLHFVKESKQDESGMPNNRFLAERTGGTYSTLKVQPAELEDSGVYFCASSQAGANDRRLFFGSGTQLSVL.

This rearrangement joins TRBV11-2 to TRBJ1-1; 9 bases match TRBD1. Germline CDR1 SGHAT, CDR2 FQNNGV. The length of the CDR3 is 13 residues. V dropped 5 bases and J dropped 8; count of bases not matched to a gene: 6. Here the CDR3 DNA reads TGTGCCAGCAGCCAAACGGGACAGGGAGAAGCTTTCTTT. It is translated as CASSQTGQGEAFF.

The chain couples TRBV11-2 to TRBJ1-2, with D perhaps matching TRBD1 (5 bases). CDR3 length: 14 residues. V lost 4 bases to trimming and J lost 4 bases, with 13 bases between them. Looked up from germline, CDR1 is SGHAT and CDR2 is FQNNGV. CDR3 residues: CASSSDRTSYGYTF. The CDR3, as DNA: TGTGCCAGCAGCTCAGACAGAACCTCCTATGGCTACACCTTC.

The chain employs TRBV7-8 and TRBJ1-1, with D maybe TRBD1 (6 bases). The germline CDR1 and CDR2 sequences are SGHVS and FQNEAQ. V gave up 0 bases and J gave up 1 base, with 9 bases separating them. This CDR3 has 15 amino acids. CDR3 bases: TGTGCCAGCAGCTTAGCAGGACAGTCGAACACTGAAGCTTTCTTT. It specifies CASSLAGQSNTEAFF.

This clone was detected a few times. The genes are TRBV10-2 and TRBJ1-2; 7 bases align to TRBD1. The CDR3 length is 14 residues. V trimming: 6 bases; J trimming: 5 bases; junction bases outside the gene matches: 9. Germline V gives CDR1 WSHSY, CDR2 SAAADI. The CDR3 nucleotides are TGCGCCAGCAGCGGACAGGCAGGACGGTATGGCTACACCTTC. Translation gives CASSGQAGRYGYTF.

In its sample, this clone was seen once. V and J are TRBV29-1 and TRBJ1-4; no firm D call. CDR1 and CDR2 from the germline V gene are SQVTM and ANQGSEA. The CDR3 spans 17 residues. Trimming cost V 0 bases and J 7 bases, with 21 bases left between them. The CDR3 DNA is TGCAGCGTTGAAGAGGAGTCTAGGGCCGGAGGTAGTGAAAAACTGTTTTTT. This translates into CSVEEESRAGGSEKLFF.

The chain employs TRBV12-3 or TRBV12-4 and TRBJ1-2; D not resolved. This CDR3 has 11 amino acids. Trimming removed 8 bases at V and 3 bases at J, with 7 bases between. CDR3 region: CASRLDYGYTF. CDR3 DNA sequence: TGTGCCAGCCGACTAGACTATGGCTACACCTTC.

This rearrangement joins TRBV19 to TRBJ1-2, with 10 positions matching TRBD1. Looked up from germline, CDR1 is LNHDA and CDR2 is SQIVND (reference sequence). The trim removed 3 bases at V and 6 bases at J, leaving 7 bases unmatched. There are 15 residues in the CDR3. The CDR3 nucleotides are TGTGCCAGTAGTATCCCGGTCGGGACAGGGGATGGCTACACCTTC. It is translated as CASSIPVGTGDGYTF.

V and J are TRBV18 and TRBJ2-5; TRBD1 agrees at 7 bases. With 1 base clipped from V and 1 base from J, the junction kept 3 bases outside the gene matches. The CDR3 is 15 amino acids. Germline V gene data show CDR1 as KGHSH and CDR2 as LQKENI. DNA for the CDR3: TGTGCCAGCTCACCACAGGGGGCACGCCAAGAGACCCAGTACTTC. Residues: CASSPQGARQETQYF.

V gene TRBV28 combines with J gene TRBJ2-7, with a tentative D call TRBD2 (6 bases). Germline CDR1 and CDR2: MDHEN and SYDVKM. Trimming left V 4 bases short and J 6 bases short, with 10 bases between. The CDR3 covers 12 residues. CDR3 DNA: TGTGCCAGCAGTTGGAGGGGCCGCGAGCAGTACTTC. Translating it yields CASSWRGREQYF.

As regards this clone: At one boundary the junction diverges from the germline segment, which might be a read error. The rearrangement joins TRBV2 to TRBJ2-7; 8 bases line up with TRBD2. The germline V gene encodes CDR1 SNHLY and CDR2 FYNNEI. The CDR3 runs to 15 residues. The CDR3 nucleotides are TGTGCCAGCAGTCAAGCTAGCGGGTCGTTCTACGAGCAGTACTTC. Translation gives CASSQASGSFYEQYF.

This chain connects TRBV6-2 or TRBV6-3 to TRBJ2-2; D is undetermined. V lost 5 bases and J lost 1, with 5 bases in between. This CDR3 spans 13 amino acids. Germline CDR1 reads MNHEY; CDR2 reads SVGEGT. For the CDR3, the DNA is TGTGCCAGCAGTCCCCAGAACACCGGGGAGCTGTTTTTT. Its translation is CASSPQNTGELFF.

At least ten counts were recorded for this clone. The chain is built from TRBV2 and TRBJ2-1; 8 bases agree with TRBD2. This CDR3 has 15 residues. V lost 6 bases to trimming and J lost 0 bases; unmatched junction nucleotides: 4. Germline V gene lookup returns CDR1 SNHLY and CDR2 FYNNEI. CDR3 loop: CASRKSGSSYNEQFF. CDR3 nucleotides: TGTGCCAGCAGGAAAAGCGGGAGCTCCTACAATGAGCAGTTCTTC.

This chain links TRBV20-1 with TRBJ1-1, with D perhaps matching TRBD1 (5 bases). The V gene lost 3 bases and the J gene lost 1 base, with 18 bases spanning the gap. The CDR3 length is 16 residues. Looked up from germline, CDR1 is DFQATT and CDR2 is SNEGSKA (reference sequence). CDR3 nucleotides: TGCAGTGCTAGTGGATCATCAAGGGGCTCGAACACTGAAGCTTTCTTT. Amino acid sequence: CSASGSSRGSNTEAFF.

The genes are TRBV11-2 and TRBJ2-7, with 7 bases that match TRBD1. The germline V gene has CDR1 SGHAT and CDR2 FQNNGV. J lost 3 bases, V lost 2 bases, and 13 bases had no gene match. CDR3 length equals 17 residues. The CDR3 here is CASSLQPGTASFYEQYF. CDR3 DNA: TGTGCCAGCAGCTTACAACCCGGGACAGCTTCTTTCTACGAGCAGTACTTC.

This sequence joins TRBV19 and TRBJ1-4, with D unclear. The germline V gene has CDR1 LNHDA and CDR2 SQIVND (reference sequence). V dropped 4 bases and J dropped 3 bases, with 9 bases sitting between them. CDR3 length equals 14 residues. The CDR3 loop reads CASSTGSPNEKLFF. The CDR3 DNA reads TGTGCCAGTAGTACCGGGTCGCCTAATGAAAAACTGTTTTTT.

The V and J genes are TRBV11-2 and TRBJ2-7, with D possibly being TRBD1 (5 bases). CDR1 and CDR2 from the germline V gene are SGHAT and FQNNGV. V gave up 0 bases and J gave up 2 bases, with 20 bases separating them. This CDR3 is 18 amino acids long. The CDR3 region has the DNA TGTGCCAGCAGCTTAGATTTGATTGGGGCTCGTGGGCCCTACGAGCAGTACTTC. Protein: CASSLDLIGARGPYEQYF.

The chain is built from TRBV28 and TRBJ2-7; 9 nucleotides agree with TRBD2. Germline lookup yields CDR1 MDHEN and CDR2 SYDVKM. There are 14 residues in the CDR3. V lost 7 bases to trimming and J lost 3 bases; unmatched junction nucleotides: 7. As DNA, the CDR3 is TGTGCCAGCACCCCAGCTAGCGGGAACTACGAGCAGTACTTC. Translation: CASTPASGNYEQYF.

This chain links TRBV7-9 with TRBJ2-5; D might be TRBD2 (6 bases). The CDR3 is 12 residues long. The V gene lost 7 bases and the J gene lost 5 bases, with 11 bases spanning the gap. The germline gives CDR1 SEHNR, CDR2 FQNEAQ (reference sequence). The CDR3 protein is CASKESGETQYF. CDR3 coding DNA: TGTGCCAGCAAGGAGAGCGGGGAGACCCAGTACTTC. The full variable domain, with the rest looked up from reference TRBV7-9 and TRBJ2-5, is DTGVSQNPRHKITKRGQNVTFRCDPISEHNRLYWYRQTLGQGPEFLTYFQNEAQLEKSRLLSDRFSAERPKGSFSTLEIQRTEQGDSAMYLCASKESGETQYFGPGTRLLVL.

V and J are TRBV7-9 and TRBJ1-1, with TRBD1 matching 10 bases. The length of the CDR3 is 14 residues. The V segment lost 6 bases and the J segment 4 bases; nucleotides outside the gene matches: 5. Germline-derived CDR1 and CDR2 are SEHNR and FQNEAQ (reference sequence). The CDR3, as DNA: TGTGCCAGCAGGAGACAGGGGGCCGGCACTGAAGCTTTCTTT. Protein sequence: CASRRQGAGTEAFF.

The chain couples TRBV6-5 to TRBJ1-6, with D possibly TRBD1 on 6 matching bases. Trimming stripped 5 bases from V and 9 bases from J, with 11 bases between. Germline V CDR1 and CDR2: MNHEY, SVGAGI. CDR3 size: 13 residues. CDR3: CASSRGSSSPLHF. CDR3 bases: TGTGCCAGCAGTAGGGGGTCTAGTTCACCCCTCCACTTT.